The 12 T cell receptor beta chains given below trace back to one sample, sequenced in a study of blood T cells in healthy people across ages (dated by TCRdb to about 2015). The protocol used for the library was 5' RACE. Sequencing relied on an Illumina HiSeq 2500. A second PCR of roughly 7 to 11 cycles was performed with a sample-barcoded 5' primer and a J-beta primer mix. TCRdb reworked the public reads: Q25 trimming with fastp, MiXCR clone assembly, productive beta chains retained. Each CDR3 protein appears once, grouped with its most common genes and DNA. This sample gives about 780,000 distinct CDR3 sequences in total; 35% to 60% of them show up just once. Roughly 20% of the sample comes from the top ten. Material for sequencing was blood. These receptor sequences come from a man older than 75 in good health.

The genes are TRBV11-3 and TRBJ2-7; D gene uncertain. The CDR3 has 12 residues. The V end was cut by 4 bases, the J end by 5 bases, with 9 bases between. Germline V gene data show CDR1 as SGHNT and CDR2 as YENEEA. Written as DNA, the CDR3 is TGTGCCAGCAGCTGGGCGACGGACGAGCAGTACTTC. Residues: CASSWATDEQYF.

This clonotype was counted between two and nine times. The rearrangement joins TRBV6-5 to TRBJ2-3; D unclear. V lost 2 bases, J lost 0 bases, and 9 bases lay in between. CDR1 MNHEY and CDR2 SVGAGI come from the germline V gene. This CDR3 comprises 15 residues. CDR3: CASSYDLESTDTQYF. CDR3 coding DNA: TGTGCCAGCAGTTACGATCTAGAGAGCACAGATACGCAGTATTTT.

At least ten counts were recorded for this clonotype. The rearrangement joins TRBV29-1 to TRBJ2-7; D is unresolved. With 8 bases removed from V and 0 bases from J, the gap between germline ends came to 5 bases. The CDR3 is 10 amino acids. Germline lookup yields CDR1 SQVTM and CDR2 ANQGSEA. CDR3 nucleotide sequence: TGCAGCCCCCTCTCCTACGAGCAGTACTTC. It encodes CSPLSYEQYF.

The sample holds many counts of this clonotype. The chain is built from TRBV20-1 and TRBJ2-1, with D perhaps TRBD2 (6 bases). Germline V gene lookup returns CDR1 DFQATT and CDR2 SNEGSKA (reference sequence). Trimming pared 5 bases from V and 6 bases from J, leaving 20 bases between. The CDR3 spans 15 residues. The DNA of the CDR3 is TGCAGTGCTCTGAGCCCCCAGGACTATCGCAATGAGCAGTTCTTC. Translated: CSALSPQDYRNEQFF.

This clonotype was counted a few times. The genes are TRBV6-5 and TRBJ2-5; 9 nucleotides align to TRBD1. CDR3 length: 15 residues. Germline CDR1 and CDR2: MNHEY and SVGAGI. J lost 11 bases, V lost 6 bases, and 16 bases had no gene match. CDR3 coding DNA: TGTGCCAGCAGCCCCGAAGGACAGGGGTACAATGAGCAGTACTTC. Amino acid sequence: CASSPEGQGYNEQYF.

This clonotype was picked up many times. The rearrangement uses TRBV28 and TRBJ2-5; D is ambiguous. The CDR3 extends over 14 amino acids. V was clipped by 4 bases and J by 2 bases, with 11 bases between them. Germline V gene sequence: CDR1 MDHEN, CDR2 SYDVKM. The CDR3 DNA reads TGTGCCAGCAGTTCCTCACTACCACAAGAGACCCAGTACTTC. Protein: CASSSSLPQETQYF.

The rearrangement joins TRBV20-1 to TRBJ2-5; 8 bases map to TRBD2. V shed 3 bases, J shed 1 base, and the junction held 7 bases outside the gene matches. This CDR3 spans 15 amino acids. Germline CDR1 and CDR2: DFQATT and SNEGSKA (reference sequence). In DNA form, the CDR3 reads TGCAGTGCTAGTTCTCGACTAGCGAGCCAAGAGACCCAGTACTTC. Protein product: CSASSRLASQETQYF.

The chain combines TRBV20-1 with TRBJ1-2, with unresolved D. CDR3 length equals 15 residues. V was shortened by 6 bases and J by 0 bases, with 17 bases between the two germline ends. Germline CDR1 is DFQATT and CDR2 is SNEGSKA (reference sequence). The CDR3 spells CSAMSPGLSNYGYTF. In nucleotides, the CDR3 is TGCAGTGCGATGAGCCCGGGTTTGTCTAACTATGGCTACACCTTC.

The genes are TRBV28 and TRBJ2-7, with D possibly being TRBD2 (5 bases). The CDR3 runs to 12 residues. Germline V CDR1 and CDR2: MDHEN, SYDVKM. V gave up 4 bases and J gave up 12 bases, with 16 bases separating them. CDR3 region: CASSSAVGRVYF. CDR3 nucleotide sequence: TGTGCCAGCAGTTCTGCCGTAGGGCGGGTGTACTTC.

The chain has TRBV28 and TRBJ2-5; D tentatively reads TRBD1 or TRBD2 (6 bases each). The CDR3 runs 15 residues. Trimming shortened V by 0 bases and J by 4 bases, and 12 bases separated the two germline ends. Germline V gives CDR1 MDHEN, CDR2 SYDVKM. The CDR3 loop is CASSLWGGSGETQYF. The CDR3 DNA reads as TGTGCCAGCAGTTTATGGGGGGGCTCGGGAGAGACCCAGTACTTC.

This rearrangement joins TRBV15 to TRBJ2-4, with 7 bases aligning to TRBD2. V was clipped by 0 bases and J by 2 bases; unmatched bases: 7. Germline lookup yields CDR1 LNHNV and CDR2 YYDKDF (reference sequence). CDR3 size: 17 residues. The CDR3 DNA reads TGTGCCACCAGCAGAGATCTGGCGGGAGTGTCCAAAAACATTCAGTACTTC. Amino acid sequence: CATSRDLAGVSKNIQYF. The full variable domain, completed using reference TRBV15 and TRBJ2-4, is DAMVIQNPRYQVTQFGKPVTLSCSQTLNHNVMYWYQQKSSQAPKLLFHYYDKDFNNEADTPDNFQSRRPNTSFCFLDIRSPGLGDTAMYLCATSRDLAGVSKNIQYFGAGTRLSVL.

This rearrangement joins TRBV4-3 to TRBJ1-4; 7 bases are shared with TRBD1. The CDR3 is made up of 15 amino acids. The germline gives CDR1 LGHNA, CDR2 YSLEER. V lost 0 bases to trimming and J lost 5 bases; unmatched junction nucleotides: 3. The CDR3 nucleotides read TGCGCCAGCAGCCAAGATCAGGGGGAAAATGAAAAACTGTTTTTT. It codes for CASSQDQGENEKLFF.